This entry features one T cell receptor beta chain sequence. The CDR3 totals 15 residues. The V end lost 4 bases, the J end lost 1 base, and 13 bases lay between the germline ends. Germline V gene data show CDR1 as SNHLY and CDR2 as FYNNEI. The source of the sample is a study of cytomegalovirus exposure and HLA in healthy donors. Researchers ran the PCR with 60 Vbeta and 13 Jbeta primers. TCRdb's table, derived via immunoSEQ multiplex PCR, lists solely in-frame clones and lacks some. This sample has over 200,000 clones, with almost 80% found just once. The TCR comes from a male donor in good health and CMV-seronegative. The chain couples TRBV2 to TRBJ2-5; no clear D gene. Input material: PBMCs. CDR3 bases: TGTGCCAGCAGTGGGCTGGTCAATTTCCAAGAGACCCAGTACTTC. This sequence encodes CASSGLVNFQETQYF.